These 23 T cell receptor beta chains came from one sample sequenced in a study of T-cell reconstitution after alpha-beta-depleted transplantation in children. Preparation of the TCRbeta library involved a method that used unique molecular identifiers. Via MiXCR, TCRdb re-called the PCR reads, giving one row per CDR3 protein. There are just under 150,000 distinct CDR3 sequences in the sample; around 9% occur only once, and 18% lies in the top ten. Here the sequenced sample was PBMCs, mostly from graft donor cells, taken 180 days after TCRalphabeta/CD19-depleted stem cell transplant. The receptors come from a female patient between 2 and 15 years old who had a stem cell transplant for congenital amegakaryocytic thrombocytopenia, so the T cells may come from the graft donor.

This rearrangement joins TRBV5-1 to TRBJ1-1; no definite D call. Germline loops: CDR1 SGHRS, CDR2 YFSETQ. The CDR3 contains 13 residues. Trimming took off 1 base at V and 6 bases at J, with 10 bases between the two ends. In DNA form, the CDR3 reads TGCGCCAGCAGCTTGCGTCCCGGAGCTGAAGCTTTCTTT. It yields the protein CASSLRPGAEAFF. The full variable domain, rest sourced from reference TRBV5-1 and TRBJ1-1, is KAGVTQTPRYLIKTRGQQVTLSCSPISGHRSVSWYQQTPGQGLQFLFEYFSETQRNKGNFPGRFSGRQFSNSRSEMNVSTLELGDSALYLCASSLRPGAEAFFGQGTRLTVV.

CDR3 sequence (DNA): TGTGCCAGCAGCCGGACTAGAATCTCCTACAATGAGCAGTTCTTC. Its translation: CASSRTRISYNEQFF. The V call is TRBV28, the J call TRBJ2-1; the match to TRBD2 covers 7 bases. The CDR3 length is 15 residues. Looked up from germline, CDR1 is MDHEN and CDR2 is SYDVKM. V lost 6 bases to trimming and J lost 0 bases; unmatched junction nucleotides: 5.

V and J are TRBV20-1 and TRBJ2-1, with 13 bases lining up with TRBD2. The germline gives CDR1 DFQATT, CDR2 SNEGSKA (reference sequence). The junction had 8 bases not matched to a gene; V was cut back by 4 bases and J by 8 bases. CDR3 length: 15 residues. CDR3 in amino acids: CSATPGTSGMDEQFF. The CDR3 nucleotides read TGCAGTGCTACTCCCGGGACTAGCGGGATGGATGAGCAGTTCTTC.

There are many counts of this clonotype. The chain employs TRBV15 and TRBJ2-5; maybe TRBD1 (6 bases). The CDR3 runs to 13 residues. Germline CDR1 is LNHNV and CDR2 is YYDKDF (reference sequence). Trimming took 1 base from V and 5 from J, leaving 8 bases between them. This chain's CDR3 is CATSRGTGETQYF. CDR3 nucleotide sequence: TGTGCCACCAGCAGAGGAACAGGGGAGACCCAGTACTTC.

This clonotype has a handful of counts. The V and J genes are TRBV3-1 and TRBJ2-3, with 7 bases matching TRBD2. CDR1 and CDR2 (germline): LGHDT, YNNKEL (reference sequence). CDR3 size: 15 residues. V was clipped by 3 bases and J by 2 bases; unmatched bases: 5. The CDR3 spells CASSQYGDYTDTQYF. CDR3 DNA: TGTGCCAGCAGCCAGTACGGGGACTACACAGATACGCAGTATTTT.

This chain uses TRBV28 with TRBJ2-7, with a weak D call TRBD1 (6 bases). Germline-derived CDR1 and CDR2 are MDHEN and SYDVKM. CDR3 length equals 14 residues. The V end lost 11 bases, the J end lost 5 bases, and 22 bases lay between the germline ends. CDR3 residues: CAGAMDSRPHEQYF. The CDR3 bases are TGTGCCGGGGCAATGGACAGTCGCCCCCACGAGCAGTACTTC.

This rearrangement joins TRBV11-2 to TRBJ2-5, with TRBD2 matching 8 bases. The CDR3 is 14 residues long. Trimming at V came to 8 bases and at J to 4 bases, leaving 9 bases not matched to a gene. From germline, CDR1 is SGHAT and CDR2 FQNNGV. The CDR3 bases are TGTGCCAGCGGACTAGCTAATTTGGGAGAGACCCAGTACTTC. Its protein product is CASGLANLGETQYF.

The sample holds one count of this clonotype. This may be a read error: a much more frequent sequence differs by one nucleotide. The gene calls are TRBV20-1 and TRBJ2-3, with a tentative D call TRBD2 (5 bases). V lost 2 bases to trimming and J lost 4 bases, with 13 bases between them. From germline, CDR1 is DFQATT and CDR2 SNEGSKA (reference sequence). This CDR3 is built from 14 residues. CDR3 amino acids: CSARSVAGPDTQYF. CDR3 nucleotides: TGCAGTGCTAGAAGCGTGGCGGGTCCAGATACGCAGTATTTT.

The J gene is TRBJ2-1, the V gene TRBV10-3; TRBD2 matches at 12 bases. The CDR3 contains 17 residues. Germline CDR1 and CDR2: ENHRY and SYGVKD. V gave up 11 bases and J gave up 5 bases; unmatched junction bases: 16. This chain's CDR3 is CAQAPGLAGGLHNEQFF. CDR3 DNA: TGTGCCCAGGCTCCGGGCCTAGCGGGAGGGCTTCACAATGAGCAGTTCTTC.

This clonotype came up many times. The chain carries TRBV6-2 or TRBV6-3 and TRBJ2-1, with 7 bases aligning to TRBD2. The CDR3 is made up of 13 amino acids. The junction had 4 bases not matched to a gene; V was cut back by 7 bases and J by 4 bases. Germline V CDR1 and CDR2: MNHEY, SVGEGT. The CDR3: CASTPGLYNEQFF. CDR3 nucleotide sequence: TGTGCCAGCACCCCGGGACTATACAATGAGCAGTTCTTC.

As DNA, the CDR3 is TGCAGTGCTGAGGACCAGAAAAGTAGAGATACGCAGTATTTT. The encoded protein is CSAEDQKSRDTQYF. The rearrangement links TRBV20-1 to TRBJ2-3, with D unresolved. Germline-derived CDR1 and CDR2 are DFQATT and SNEGSKA (reference sequence). The CDR3 has 14 residues. V dropped 5 bases and J dropped 5 bases, with 17 bases sitting between them.

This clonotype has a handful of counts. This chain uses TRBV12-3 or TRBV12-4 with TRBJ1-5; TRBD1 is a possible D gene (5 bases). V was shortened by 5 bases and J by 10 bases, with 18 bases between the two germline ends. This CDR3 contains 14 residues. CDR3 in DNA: TGTGCCAGCAGTATCCGGGGCGCCCAGGGACCCCAGCATTTT. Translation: CASSIRGAQGPQHF.

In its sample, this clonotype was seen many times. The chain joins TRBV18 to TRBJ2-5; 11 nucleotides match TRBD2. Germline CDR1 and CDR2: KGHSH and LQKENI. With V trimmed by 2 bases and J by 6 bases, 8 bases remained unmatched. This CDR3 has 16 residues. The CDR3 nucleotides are TGTGCCAGCTCACCATCAATAGCGGGAGGGTGGAAGACCCAGTACTTC. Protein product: CASSPSIAGGWKTQYF.

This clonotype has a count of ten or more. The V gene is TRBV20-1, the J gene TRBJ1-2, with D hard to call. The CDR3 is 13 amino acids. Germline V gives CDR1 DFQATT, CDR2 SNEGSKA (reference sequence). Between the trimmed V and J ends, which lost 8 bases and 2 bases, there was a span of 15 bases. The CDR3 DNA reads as TGCAGTCCCCTCGAACCCAGAAACTATGGCTACACCTTC. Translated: CSPLEPRNYGYTF.

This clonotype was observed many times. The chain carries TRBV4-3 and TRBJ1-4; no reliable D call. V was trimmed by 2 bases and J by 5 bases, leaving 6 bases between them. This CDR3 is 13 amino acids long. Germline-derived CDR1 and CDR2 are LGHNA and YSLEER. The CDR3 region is CASSQQGNEKLFF. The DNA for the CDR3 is TGCGCCAGCAGCCAACAAGGGAATGAAAAACTGTTTTTT.

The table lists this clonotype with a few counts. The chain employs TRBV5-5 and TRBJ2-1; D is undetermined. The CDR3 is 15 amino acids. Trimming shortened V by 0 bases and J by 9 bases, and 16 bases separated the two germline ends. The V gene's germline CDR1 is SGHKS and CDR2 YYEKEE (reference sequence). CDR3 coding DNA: TGTGCCAGCAGCTTGGGTGACTGGGCCGCCTCTGAGCAGTTCTTC. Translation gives CASSLGDWAASEQFF.

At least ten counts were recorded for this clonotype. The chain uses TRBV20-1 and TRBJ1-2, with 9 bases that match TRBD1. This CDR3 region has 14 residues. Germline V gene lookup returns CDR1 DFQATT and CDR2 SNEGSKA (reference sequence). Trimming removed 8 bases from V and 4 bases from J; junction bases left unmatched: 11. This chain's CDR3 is CSPRQDRGFYGYTF. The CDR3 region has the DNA TGCAGTCCCCGACAGGACAGGGGCTTCTATGGCTACACCTTC.

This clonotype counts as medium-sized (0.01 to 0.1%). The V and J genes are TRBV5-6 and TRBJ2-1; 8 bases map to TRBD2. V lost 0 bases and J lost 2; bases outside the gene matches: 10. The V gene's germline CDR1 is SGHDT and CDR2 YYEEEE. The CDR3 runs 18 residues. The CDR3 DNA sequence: TGTGCCAGCAGCTTGGAGGGTAGACTAGCGCACCCCTACAATGAGCAGTTCTTC. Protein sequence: CASSLEGRLAHPYNEQFF. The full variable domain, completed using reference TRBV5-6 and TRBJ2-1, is DAGVTQSPTHLIKTRGQQVTLRCSPKSGHDTVSWYQQALGQGPQFIFQYYEEEERQRGNFPDRFSGHQFPNYSSELNVNALLLGDSALYLCASSLEGRLAHPYNEQFFGPGTRLTVL.

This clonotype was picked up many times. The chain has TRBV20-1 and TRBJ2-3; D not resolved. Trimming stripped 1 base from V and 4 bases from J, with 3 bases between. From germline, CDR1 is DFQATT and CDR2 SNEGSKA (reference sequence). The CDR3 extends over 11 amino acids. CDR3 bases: TGCAGTGCTAGAGTCCCAGATACGCAGTATTTT. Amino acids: CSARVPDTQYF.

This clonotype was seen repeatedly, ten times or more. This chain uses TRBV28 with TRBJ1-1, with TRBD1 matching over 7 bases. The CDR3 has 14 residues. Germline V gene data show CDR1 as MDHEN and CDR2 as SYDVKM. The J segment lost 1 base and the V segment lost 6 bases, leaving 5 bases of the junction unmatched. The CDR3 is CASSHRGKNTEAFF. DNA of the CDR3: TGTGCCAGCAGCCACAGGGGTAAGAACACTGAAGCTTTCTTT.

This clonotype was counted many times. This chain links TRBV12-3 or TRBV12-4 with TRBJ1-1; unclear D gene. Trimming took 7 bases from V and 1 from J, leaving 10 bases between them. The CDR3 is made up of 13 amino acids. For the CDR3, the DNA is TGTGCCAGCAAGACAAAGAAGAACACTGAAGCTTTCTTT. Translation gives CASKTKKNTEAFF.

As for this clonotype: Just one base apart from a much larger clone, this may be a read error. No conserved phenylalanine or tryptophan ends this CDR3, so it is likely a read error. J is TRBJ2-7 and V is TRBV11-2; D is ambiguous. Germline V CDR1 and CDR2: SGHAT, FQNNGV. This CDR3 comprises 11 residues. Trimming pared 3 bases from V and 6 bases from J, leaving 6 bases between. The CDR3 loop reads CASSLSFEQYL. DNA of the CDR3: TGTGCCAGCAGCTTGAGTTTCGAGCAGTACTTG.

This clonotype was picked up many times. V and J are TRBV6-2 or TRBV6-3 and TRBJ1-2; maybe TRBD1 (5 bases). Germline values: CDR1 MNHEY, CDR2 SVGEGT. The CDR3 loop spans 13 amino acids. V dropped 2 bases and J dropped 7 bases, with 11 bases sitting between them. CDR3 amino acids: CASSYERGGGYTF. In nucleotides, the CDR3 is TGTGCCAGCAGTTACGAAAGGGGAGGTGGCTACACCTTC.